The 17 T cell receptor beta chains below were found in one sample sequenced in a study of blood T cell repertoires in COVID-19. The assay was immunoSEQ multiplex PCR, and TCRdb's table has in-frame clones only and misses some. The data hold some 140,000 clones, with roughly 79% observed a single time. The sample comprised peripheral blood. These receptors all come from an older man with acute or convalescent COVID-19.

The chain links TRBV6-5 to TRBJ2-2; 7 bases are shared with TRBD1. The V segment lost 6 bases and the J segment 3 bases; nucleotides outside the gene matches: 7. CDR1 and CDR2 (germline): MNHEY, SVGAGI. The CDR3 spans 15 residues. The CDR3 reads CASRPAGTDTGELFF. DNA for the CDR3: TGTGCCAGCAGACCCGCTGGGACAGACACCGGGGAGCTGTTTTTT.

V gene TRBV7-2 combines with J gene TRBJ2-3; 9 positions agree with TRBD2. CDR1 SGHTA and CDR2 FQGNSA come from the germline V gene. The J segment lost 6 bases and the V segment lost 5 bases, leaving 9 bases of the junction unmatched. This CDR3 contains 15 residues. This CDR3 is CASSPLVAGEDTQYF. The CDR3 DNA sequence: TGTGCCAGCAGCCCCCTGGTAGCGGGGGAGGATACGCAGTATTTT.

J is TRBJ2-1 and V is TRBV12-2; the table's D call TRBD2 went unverified against the DNA. TRBV12-2 is shown as a pseudogene. This CDR3 has 12 amino acids. CDR3 nucleotides: TGTGCAAGTCGCCCCATCGGGGGTGAGCAGTTCTTC. Residues: CASRPIGGEQFF.

V is TRBV6-5 and J is TRBJ1-3; D not resolved. The germline V gene has CDR1 MNHEY and CDR2 SVGAGI. V lost 7 bases to trimming and J lost 7 bases, with 14 bases between them. This CDR3 is 13 amino acids long. CDR3 bases: TGTGCCAGCACTTTGCGGGAAGGGAACACCATATATTTT. This gives the protein CASTLREGNTIYF.

The V call is TRBV28, the J call TRBJ2-7; 11 bases agree with TRBD1. The CDR3 length is 16 residues. The germline V gene encodes CDR1 MDHEN and CDR2 SYDVKM. After removal of 2 bases from V and 4 bases from J, the junction contained 7 bases not matched to a gene. The CDR3 region has the DNA TGTGCCAGCAGTTTACATCCGGGACAGGGGGGGTACGAGCAGTACTTC. Encoded protein: CASSLHPGQGGYEQYF. The full variable domain, in which reference TRBV28 and TRBJ2-7 provide the parts outside the CDR3, is DVKVTQSSRYLVKRTGEKVFLECVQDMDHENMFWYRQDPGLGLRLIYFSYDVKMKEKGDIPEGYSVSREKKERFSLILESASTNQTSMYLCASSLHPGQGGYEQYFGPGTRLTVT.

The chain uses TRBV5-4 and TRBJ2-1; the match to TRBD2 covers 16 bases. The CDR3 extends over 14 amino acids. V shed 4 bases, J shed 10 bases, and the junction held 2 bases outside the gene matches. Germline V gene data show CDR1 as SGHNT and CDR2 as YYREEE (reference sequence). The DNA of the CDR3 is TGTGCCAGCAGCCCGGGACTAGCGGGGGGGGAGCAGTTCTTC. This codes for CASSPGLAGGEQFF.

V is TRBV7-8 and J is TRBJ2-5; the match to TRBD2 covers 7 bases. V trimming: 1 base; J trimming: 4 bases; junction bases outside the gene matches: 3. Germline-derived CDR1 and CDR2 are SGHVS and FQNEAQ. This CDR3 spans 14 amino acids. CDR3 region: CASSLVPGGETQYF. The CDR3 nucleotides are TGTGCCAGCAGCTTAGTTCCGGGGGGAGAGACCCAGTACTTC.

V usage is TRBV18 and J usage is TRBJ2-2; 7 positions agree with TRBD1. The CDR3 loop spans 15 amino acids. V was clipped by 3 bases and J by 6 bases; unmatched bases: 7. CDR1 KGHSH and CDR2 LQKENI come from the germline V gene. The CDR3 region is CASSPAAGGPGELFF. The CDR3 nucleotides are TGTGCCAGCTCACCGGCGGCAGGGGGTCCCGGGGAGCTGTTTTTT.

This clone was detected once. This chain uses TRBV5-6 with TRBJ2-7, with D maybe TRBD1 (7 bases). This CDR3 is 13 amino acids long. Germline lookup yields CDR1 SGHDT and CDR2 YYEEEE. The germline V and J ends were trimmed by 3 bases and 9 bases, with 16 bases remaining between them. The DNA for the CDR3 is TGTGCCAGCAGCTACGGGACAGACGGGGGGCAGTACTTC. Its translation is CASSYGTDGGQYF.

This clone was observed a single time. V usage is TRBV6-6 and J usage is TRBJ1-6; D is possibly TRBD1 (5 bases). The CDR3 is 14 residues long. Germline CDR1 MNHNY, CDR2 SVGAGI (reference sequence). Trimming removed 6 bases from V and 1 base from J, with 7 bases in between. CDR3 in amino acids: CASRDRSYNSPLHF. In DNA form, the CDR3 reads TGTGCCAGCAGAGACAGATCCTATAATTCACCCCTCCACTTT.

The chain has TRBV9 and TRBJ2-1, with D perhaps matching TRBD2 (6 bases). CDR1 is SGDLS and CDR2 is YYNGEE in the germline V gene. The germline V and J ends were trimmed by 7 bases and 4 bases, with 18 bases remaining between them. CDR3 size: 15 residues. CDR3 in amino acids: CASSLRDFIYNEQFF. The CDR3 DNA follows: TGTGCCAGCTCCCTCCGGGACTTCATATACAATGAGCAGTTCTTC.

This rearrangement joins TRBV6-1 to TRBJ1-5; D remains ambiguous. In germline, CDR1 is MNHNS, CDR2 SASEGT. V was pared by 1 base and J by 6 bases, with 13 bases between. The CDR3 spans 15 residues. The CDR3: CASSEGRGMGQPQHF. The CDR3 DNA is TGTGCCAGCAGTGAAGGGCGAGGGATGGGTCAGCCCCAGCATTTT.

The chain employs TRBV28 and TRBJ2-6, with D unclear. This CDR3 spans 17 amino acids. Germline values: CDR1 MDHEN, CDR2 SYDVKM. V lost 3 bases, J lost 0 bases, and 12 bases lay in between. CDR3 amino acids: CASSLRQFSSGANVLTF. Written as DNA, the CDR3 is TGTGCCAGCAGTTTGCGGCAGTTCAGCTCTGGGGCCAACGTCCTGACTTTC.

This rearrangement joins TRBV5-1 to TRBJ2-3, with TRBD2 matching 8 bases. Germline V gives CDR1 SGHRS, CDR2 YFSETQ. Trimming at V came to 5 bases and at J to 2 bases, leaving 7 bases not matched to a gene. This CDR3 comprises 15 residues. The CDR3 sequence is CASRASGGATDTQYF. As DNA, the CDR3 is TGCGCCAGCAGAGCCTCCGGGGGGGCCACAGATACGCAGTATTTT.

The chain has TRBV25-1 and TRBJ1-1, with 7 bases that match TRBD1. Germline V gives CDR1 MGHDK, CDR2 SYGVNS. This CDR3 has 16 amino acids. With V trimmed by 3 bases and J by 7 bases, 14 bases remained unmatched. The DNA for the CDR3 is TGTGCCAGCAGTGATCCAATGACAGGGCCCTTAAATGAAGCTTTCTTT. This translates into CASSDPMTGPLNEAFF.

The chain uses TRBV18 and TRBJ1-1; the D is unclear. The germline V gene encodes CDR1 KGHSH and CDR2 LQKENI. CDR3 length: 13 residues. V was trimmed by 5 bases and J by 0 bases, leaving 7 bases between them. The DNA of the CDR3 is TGTGCCAGCTCAGGAGGGATGAACACTGAAGCTTTCTTT. Amino acids: CASSGGMNTEAFF.

This clone has only one observation. The chain carries TRBV5-8 and TRBJ1-5; 7 positions match TRBD1. In germline, CDR1 is SGHTS, CDR2 YDEGEE. V lost 2 bases to trimming and J lost 4 bases; unmatched junction nucleotides: 6. The CDR3 is 15 residues long. CDR3 sequence: CASSFLGQENQPQHF. The CDR3, as DNA: TGTGCCAGCAGCTTTTTAGGACAGGAGAATCAGCCCCAGCATTTT.